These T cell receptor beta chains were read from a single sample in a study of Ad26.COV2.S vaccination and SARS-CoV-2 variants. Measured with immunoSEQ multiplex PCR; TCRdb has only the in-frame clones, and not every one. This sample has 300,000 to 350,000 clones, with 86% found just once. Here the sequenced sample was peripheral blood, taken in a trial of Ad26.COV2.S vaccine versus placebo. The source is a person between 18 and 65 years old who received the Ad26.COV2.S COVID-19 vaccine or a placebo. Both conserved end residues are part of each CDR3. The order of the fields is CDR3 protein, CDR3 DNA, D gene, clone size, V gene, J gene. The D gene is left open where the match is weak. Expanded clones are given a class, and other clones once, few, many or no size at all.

CDR3 protein: CASSQDEGIPADTQYF
CDR3 DNA: TGTGCCAGCAGCCAAGATGAGGGTATACCAGCAGATACGCAGTATTTT
D gene: .
clone size: .
V gene: TRBV4-2
J gene: TRBJ2-3

CDR3 protein: CASSLARGPEAFF
CDR3 DNA: TGCGCCAGCAGCTTGGCCAGGGGGCCAGAAGCTTTCTTT
D gene: TRBD1
clone size: .
V gene: TRBV5-1
J gene: TRBJ1-1

CDR3 protein: CASSLAGTDNSPLHF
CDR3 DNA: TGTGCCAGCAGCCTCGCCGGGACAGATAATTCACCCCTCCACTTT
D gene: TRBD1
clone size: .
V gene: TRBV7-9
J gene: TRBJ1-6

CDR3 protein: CAISESKEGGSPLHF
CDR3 DNA: TGTGCCATCAGTGAGTCGAAGGAGGGAGGTTCACCCCTCCACTTT
D gene: .
clone size: .
V gene: TRBV10-3
J gene: TRBJ1-6

CDR3 protein: CASSRVGLYGYTF
CDR3 DNA: TGCGCCAGCAGTCGAGTAGGGCTTTACGGCTACACCTTC
D gene: .
clone size: .
V gene: TRBV4-1
J gene: TRBJ1-2

CDR3 protein: CASSHGGVKSRGANVLTF
CDR3 DNA: TGCGCCAGCAGCCACGGAGGGGTTAAGAGTAGGGGGGCCAACGTCCTGACTTTC
D gene: .
clone size: .
V gene: TRBV4-1
J gene: TRBJ2-6

CDR3 protein: CASSLLAPSGSPYEQYF
CDR3 DNA: TGTGCCAGCAGCCTCCTGGCCCCTAGCGGGAGTCCCTACGAGCAGTACTTC
D gene: TRBD2
clone size: .
V gene: TRBV11-2
J gene: TRBJ2-7

CDR3 protein: CASSLRVVPGDTQYF
CDR3 DNA: TGTGCCAGCAGTCTACGGGTGGTACCAGGAGATACGCAGTATTTT
D gene: .
clone size: .
V gene: TRBV6-5
J gene: TRBJ2-3

CDR3 protein: CASSPGGGSSYEQYF
CDR3 DNA: TGCGCCAGCAGCCCTGGCGGGGGGAGCTCCTACGAGCAGTACTTC
D gene: TRBD2
clone size: .
V gene: TRBV4-3
J gene: TRBJ2-7

CDR3 protein: CASSLEFSLRTEAFF
CDR3 DNA: TGTGCCAGCAGCTTAGAGTTCAGTTTGAGAACTGAAGCTTTCTTT
D gene: .
clone size: .
V gene: TRBV11-2
J gene: TRBJ1-1

CDR3 protein: CASSLGGSTDTQYF
CDR3 DNA: TGCGCCAGCAGCTTGGGGGGATCCACAGATACGCAGTATTTT
D gene: .
clone size: .
V gene: TRBV5-1
J gene: TRBJ2-3

CDR3 protein: CATSRRGYNEQFF
CDR3 DNA: TGTGCCACCAGCCGTCGCGGGTACAATGAGCAGTTCTTC
D gene: .
clone size: .
V gene: TRBV15
J gene: TRBJ2-1

CDR3 protein: CASISRTSYEQYF
CDR3 DNA: TGTGCCAGCATCTCCAGGACTTCCTACGAGCAGTACTTC
D gene: .
clone size: few
V gene: TRBV28
J gene: TRBJ2-7

CDR3 protein: CASSPSRVRYNEQFF
CDR3 DNA: TGTGCCAGCAGTCCCTCGCGAGTACGCTACAATGAGCAGTTCTTC
D gene: .
clone size: .
V gene: TRBV27
J gene: TRBJ2-1

CDR3 protein: CSARDKVF
CDR3 DNA: TGCAGTGCTAGAGATAAAGTTTTC
D gene: .
clone size: .
V gene: TRBV20-1
J gene: TRBJ2-7

CDR3 protein: CASSPNRDTYTEAFF
CDR3 DNA: TGTGCCAGCAGCCCGAACCGGGACACCTACACTGAAGCTTTCTTT
D gene: .
clone size: .
V gene: TRBV4-2
J gene: TRBJ1-1

CDR3 protein: CASSIQGANYGYTF
CDR3 DNA: TGTGCCAGTAGTATACAGGGTGCTAACTATGGCTACACCTTC
D gene: .
clone size: few
V gene: TRBV19
J gene: TRBJ1-2

CDR3 protein: CASSLGNTGELFF
CDR3 DNA: TGTGCCAGCAGTTTAGGGAACACCGGGGAGCTGTTTTTT
D gene: .
clone size: .
V gene: TRBV12-3/TRBV12-4
J gene: TRBJ2-2

CDR3 protein: CASRPGTGERRNTEAFF
CDR3 DNA: TGCGCCAGCAGGCCCGGGACAGGCGAGCGGAGGAACACTGAAGCTTTCTTT
D gene: TRBD1
clone size: .
V gene: TRBV4-1
J gene: TRBJ1-1

CDR3 protein: CASSTGDGMNTEAFF
CDR3 DNA: TGTGCCAGCAGTACAGGGGACGGGATGAACACTGAAGCTTTCTTT
D gene: TRBD1
clone size: .
V gene: TRBV7-9
J gene: TRBJ1-1

CDR3 protein: CASREQQGGTYEQYF
CDR3 DNA: TGTGCCAGTAGGGAACAACAGGGAGGGACCTACGAGCAGTACTTC
D gene: .
clone size: .
V gene: TRBV19
J gene: TRBJ2-7

CDR3 protein: CASSEPRDFPTGELFF
CDR3 DNA: TGTGCCAGCAGTGAACCAAGGGACTTTCCCACCGGGGAGCTGTTTTTT
D gene: .
clone size: .
V gene: TRBV2
J gene: TRBJ2-2

CDR3 protein: CASSYGGGSSYNEQFF
CDR3 DNA: TGTGCCAGCAGTTACGGAGGGGGGAGCTCCTACAATGAGCAGTTCTTC
D gene: .
clone size: .
V gene: TRBV6-2/TRBV6-3
J gene: TRBJ2-1

CDR3 protein: CASSLGQGASDEQYF
CDR3 DNA: TGTGCCAGCAGCTTAGGACAGGGGGCTAGCGACGAGCAGTACTTC
D gene: TRBD1
clone size: .
V gene: TRBV7-9
J gene: TRBJ2-7

CDR3 protein: CASSPWADNEQFF
CDR3 DNA: TGTGCCAGCAGCCCTTGGGCAGACAATGAGCAGTTCTTC
D gene: .
clone size: .
V gene: TRBV7-9
J gene: TRBJ2-1

CDR3 protein: CAISESGSLEPQHF
CDR3 DNA: TGTGCCATCAGTGAGTCTGGCAGCCTCGAGCCCCAGCATTTT
D gene: .
clone size: .
V gene: TRBV10-3
J gene: TRBJ1-5

CDR3 protein: CASSFRPGTANQPQHF
CDR3 DNA: TGTGCCAGCAGCTTTCGTCCCGGGACAGCCAATCAGCCCCAGCATTTT
D gene: TRBD1
clone size: .
V gene: TRBV7-2
J gene: TRBJ1-5

CDR3 protein: CASSLGGHSGNTIYF
CDR3 DNA: TGTGCCAGCAGCTTGGGGGGTCACTCTGGAAACACCATATATTTT
D gene: .
clone size: .
V gene: TRBV5-5
J gene: TRBJ1-3

CDR3 protein: CASSFTDSYEQYF
CDR3 DNA: TGTGCCAGTAGTTTTACAGACTCCTACGAGCAGTACTTC
D gene: .
clone size: few
V gene: TRBV19
J gene: TRBJ2-7

CDR3 protein: CASSLKPYNEQFF
CDR3 DNA: TGTGCCAGCAGTTTAAAACCCTACAATGAGCAGTTCTTC
D gene: .
clone size: .
V gene: TRBV28
J gene: TRBJ2-1

CDR3 protein: CASSQDDRDRGEQYF
CDR3 DNA: TGCGCCAGCAGCCAAGATGACAGGGATAGGGGGGAGCAGTACTTC
D gene: TRBD1
clone size: .
V gene: TRBV4-3
J gene: TRBJ2-7

CDR3 protein: CASGQPHRSNTGELFF
CDR3 DNA: TGTGCCAGCGGGCAACCCCATCGTTCGAACACCGGGGAGCTGTTTTTT
D gene: .
clone size: .
V gene: TRBV2
J gene: TRBJ2-2

CDR3 protein: CASSAEWGNSPLHF
CDR3 DNA: TGTGCCAGCAGCGCCGAATGGGGGAATTCACCCCTCCACTTT
D gene: .
clone size: few
V gene: TRBV9
J gene: TRBJ1-6

CDR3 protein: CASRDRGNQPQHF
CDR3 DNA: TGTGCCAGTAGGGATAGGGGTAATCAGCCCCAGCATTTT
D gene: .
clone size: many
V gene: TRBV19
J gene: TRBJ1-5

CDR3 protein: CASSFRDRETYEQYF
CDR3 DNA: TGTGCCAGCAGCTTCCGGGACAGGGAGACCTACGAGCAGTACTTC
D gene: TRBD1
clone size: .
V gene: TRBV5-6
J gene: TRBJ2-7

CDR3 protein: CASSFPGGYEQYF
CDR3 DNA: TGCGCCAGCAGCTTTCCCGGGGGGTACGAGCAGTACTTC
D gene: TRBD2
clone size: .
V gene: TRBV5-1
J gene: TRBJ2-7

CDR3 protein: CASSPGASYEQYF
CDR3 DNA: TGTGCCAGCAGCCCAGGCGCTAGTTACGAGCAGTACTTC
D gene: .
clone size: .
V gene: TRBV13
J gene: TRBJ2-7

CDR3 protein: CASSQDVTQRGSPLHF
CDR3 DNA: TGTGCCAGCAGCCAAGATGTTACCCAAAGAGGGTCACCCCTCCACTTT
D gene: .
clone size: .
V gene: TRBV4-2
J gene: TRBJ1-6

CDR3 protein: CASGGGVYEQYF
CDR3 DNA: TGTGCCAGCGGGGGGGGTGTCTACGAGCAGTACTTC
D gene: TRBD2
clone size: .
V gene: TRBV6-5
J gene: TRBJ2-7